The entry below gives a single T cell receptor (beta chain) sequence along with its context. Antigen specificity is unknown. These data come from a study of lymphopenia after photon versus proton radiotherapy. Regarding the study as a whole: Authors raise, but do not show, better survival with proton therapy. A bigger post-nadir fall in TCR diversity correlated inversely with survival time in deceased patients. Post-nadir diversity loss with photons came from oligoclonal expansion, particularly CD8+ Temra cells.

Germline loops: CDR1 SGHVS, CDR2 FNYEAQ. The V gene lost 5 bases and the J gene lost 0 bases, with 4 bases spanning the gap. The CDR3 contains 12 residues. Profiling relied on immunoSEQ multiplex PCR, and the TCRdb table lists in-frame clones only, not all of them. The repertoire has approximately 160,000 clones, 70% to 90% of them found once; the top ten carry roughly 4.7%. The genes are TRBV7-6 and TRBJ2-5, with D hard to call. The TCR was taken from a middle-aged man with gastric cancer. The material was peripheral blood, obtained from a patient treated with photon-based radiotherapy. The CDR3 nucleotides are TGTGCCAGCAGCCGCCACCAAGAGACCCAGTACTTC. Translation: CASSRHQETQYF.